The next 6 T cell receptor beta chains were all read from a single sample in a study of blood T cell repertoires in COVID-19. The assay was immunoSEQ multiplex PCR, and TCRdb's table has in-frame clones only and misses some. Among about 86,000 clones listed, 82% were seen once. Material for sequencing was peripheral blood. The receptors derive from a woman aged 80 or over with acute or convalescent COVID-19.

The J gene is TRBJ2-1, the V gene TRBV24-1; 12 bases match TRBD2. Looked up from germline, CDR1 is KGHDR and CDR2 is SFDVKD. The CDR3 sequence is 17 residues long. V dropped 3 bases and J dropped 6; count of bases not matched to a gene: 8. CDR3 region: CATSDPITSGRFNEQFF. As DNA, the CDR3 is TGTGCCACCAGTGATCCGATAACTAGCGGGAGGTTCAATGAGCAGTTCTTC.

The chain joins TRBV10-1 to TRBJ2-1; D is possibly TRBD1 (5 bases). The germline CDR1 and CDR2 sequences are WNHNN and SYGVQD (reference sequence). This CDR3 region has 13 residues. Trimming removed 9 bases from V and 1 base from J, with 10 bases in between. The CDR3 DNA reads TGCGCCAGTTCTAGGGGATCCTACAATGAGCAGTTCTTC. Its protein product is CASSRGSYNEQFF.

The chain combines TRBV27 with TRBJ2-5; TRBD2 matches 9 bases. Germline-derived CDR1 and CDR2 are MNHEY and SMNVEV (reference sequence). J was trimmed by 2 bases and V by 2 bases; bases with no gene match: 6. CDR3 length equals 16 residues. CDR3 residues: CASSLRLAGRQETQYF. The CDR3 DNA sequence: TGTGCCAGCAGTTTAAGGCTAGCGGGAAGGCAAGAGACCCAGTACTTC.

The V call is TRBV27, the J call TRBJ2-5, with 7 bases identical to TRBD2. The CDR3 consists of 15 residues. Trimming at V came to 2 bases and at J to 4 bases, leaving 7 bases not matched to a gene. Germline V lookup: CDR1 MNHEY, CDR2 SMNVEV (reference sequence). CDR3 sequence reads: CASSLNAGEGETQYF. DNA of the CDR3: TGTGCCAGCAGTTTAAATGCGGGAGAAGGAGAGACCCAGTACTTC.

The V call is TRBV9, the J call TRBJ1-1, with D perhaps TRBD1 (6 bases). V shed 0 bases and J shed 6 bases, with 12 bases lying between them. Germline CDR1 is SGDLS and CDR2 is YYNGEE. This CDR3 region has 14 residues. The DNA for the CDR3 is TGTGCCAGCAGCGTAGGCGGGGGGCTCGCTGAAGCTTTCTTT. This gives the protein CASSVGGGLAEAFF. The whole variable domain, filled in from reference TRBV9 and TRBJ1-1, reads DSGVTQTPKHLITATGQRVTLRCSPRSGDLSVYWYQQSLDQGLQFLIQYYNGEERAKGNILERFSAQQFPDLHSELNLSSLELGDSALYFCASSVGGGLAEAFFGQGTRLTVV.

This clone came up a few times. This chain links TRBV14 with TRBJ1-1; 10 bases agree with TRBD1. There are 15 residues in the CDR3. Trimming cost V 1 base and J 5 bases; bases outside gene matches: 4. Germline V gene sequence: CDR1 SGHDN, CDR2 FVKESK. The CDR3 sequence: CASSQGQGAWTEAFF. The CDR3 bases are TGTGCCAGCAGCCAAGGACAGGGGGCATGGACTGAAGCTTTCTTT. The full variable domain, with the rest looked up from reference TRBV14 and TRBJ1-1, is EAGVTQFPSHSVIEKGQTVTLRCDPISGHDNLYWYRRVMGKEIKFLLHFVKESKQDESGMPNNRFLAERTGGTYSTLKVQPAELEDSGVYFCASSQGQGAWTEAFFGQGTRLTVV.